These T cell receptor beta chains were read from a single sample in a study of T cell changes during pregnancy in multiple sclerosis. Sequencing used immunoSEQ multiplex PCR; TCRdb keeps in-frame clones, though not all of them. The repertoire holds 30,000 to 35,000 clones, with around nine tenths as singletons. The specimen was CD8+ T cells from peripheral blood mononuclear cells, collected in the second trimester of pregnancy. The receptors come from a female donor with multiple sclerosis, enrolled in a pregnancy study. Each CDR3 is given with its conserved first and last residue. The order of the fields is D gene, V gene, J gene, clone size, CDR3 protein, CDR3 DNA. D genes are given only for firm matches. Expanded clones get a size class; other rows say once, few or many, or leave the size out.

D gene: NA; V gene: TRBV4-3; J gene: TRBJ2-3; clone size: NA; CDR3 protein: CASSQDLFTDTQYF; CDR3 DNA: TGCGCCAGCAGCCAAGATCTGTTCACAGATACGCAGTATTTT
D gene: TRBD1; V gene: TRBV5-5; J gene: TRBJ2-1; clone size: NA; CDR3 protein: CASSLGQGANEQFF; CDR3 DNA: TGTGCCAGCAGCCTGGGACAGGGGGCCAATGAGCAGTTCTTC
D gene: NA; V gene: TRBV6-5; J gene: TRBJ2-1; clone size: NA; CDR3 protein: CASSPGASGFNEQFF; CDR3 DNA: TGTGCCAGCAGCCCAGGGGCTAGCGGTTTCAATGAGCAGTTCTTC
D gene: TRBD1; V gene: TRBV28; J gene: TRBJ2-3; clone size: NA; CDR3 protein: CATQEAGGHADTQYF; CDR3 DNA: TGTGCCACCCAGGAGGCAGGGGGTCATGCAGATACGCAGTATTTT
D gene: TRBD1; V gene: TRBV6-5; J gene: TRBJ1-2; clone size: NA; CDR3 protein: CASSTGQGIDYGYTF; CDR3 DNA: TGTGCCAGCAGTACTGGACAGGGTATCGACTATGGCTACACCTTC
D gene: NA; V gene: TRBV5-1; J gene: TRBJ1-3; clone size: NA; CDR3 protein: CASSSAGHGNTIYF; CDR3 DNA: TGCGCCAGCAGCTCAGCCGGACACGGAAACACCATATATTTT
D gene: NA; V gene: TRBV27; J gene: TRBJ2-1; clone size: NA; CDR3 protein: CASSLRDSSYNEQFF; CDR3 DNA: TGTGCCAGCAGTTTACGGGACTCCTCCTACAATGAGCAGTTCTTC
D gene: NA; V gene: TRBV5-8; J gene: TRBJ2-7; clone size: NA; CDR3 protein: CASSNALPSSYEQYF; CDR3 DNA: TGTGCCAGCAGCAATGCACTCCCGAGCTCCTACGAGCAGTACTTC
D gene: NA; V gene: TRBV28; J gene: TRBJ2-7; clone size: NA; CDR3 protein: CASRRLSISYEQYF; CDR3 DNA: TGTGCCAGCCGACGACTATCAATCTCCTACGAGCAGTACTTC
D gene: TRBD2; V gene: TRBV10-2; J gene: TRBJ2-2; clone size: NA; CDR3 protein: CASGTSGSSGELFF; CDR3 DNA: TGCGCCAGCGGGACTAGCGGGAGTTCCGGGGAGCTGTTTTTT
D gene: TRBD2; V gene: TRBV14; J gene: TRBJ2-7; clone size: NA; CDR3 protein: CASSQGGYEQYF; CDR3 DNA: TGTGCCAGCAGCCAGGGAGGGTACGAGCAGTACTTC
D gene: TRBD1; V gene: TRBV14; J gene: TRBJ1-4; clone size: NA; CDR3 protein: CASSQGQGRVKEKLFF; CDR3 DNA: TGTGCCAGCAGCCAAGGACAGGGGAGGGTAAAAGAAAAACTGTTTTTT
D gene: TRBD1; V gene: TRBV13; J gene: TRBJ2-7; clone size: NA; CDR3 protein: CASSRRGQGINEQYF; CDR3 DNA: TGTGCCAGCAGCCGCCGGGGACAGGGTATCAACGAGCAGTACTTC
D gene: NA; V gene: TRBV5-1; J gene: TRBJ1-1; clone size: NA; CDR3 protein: CASSLSYMNTEAFF; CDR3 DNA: TGCGCCAGCAGCTTGTCGTACATGAACACTGAAGCTTTCTTT
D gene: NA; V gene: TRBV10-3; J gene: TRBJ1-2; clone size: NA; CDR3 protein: CAISAGWAGYTF; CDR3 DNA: TGTGCCATCTCTGCAGGGTGGGCTGGCTACACCTTC
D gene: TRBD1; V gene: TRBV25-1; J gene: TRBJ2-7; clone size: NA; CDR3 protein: CASSNQGVEQYF; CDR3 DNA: TGTGCCAGCAGTAACCAGGGGGTCGAGCAGTACTTC
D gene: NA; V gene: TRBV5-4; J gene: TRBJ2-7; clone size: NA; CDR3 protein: CASSSGLSTYEQYF; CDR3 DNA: TGTGCCAGCAGCTCAGGACTATCTACCTACGAGCAGTACTTC
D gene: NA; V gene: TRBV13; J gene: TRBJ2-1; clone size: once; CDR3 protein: CASGRDKDFGNEQFF; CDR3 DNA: TGTGCCAGCGGAAGGGATAAGGACTTCGGGAATGAGCAGTTCTTC
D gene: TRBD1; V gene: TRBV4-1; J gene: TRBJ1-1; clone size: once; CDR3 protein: CASSQTGVSEAFF; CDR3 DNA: TGCGCCAGCAGCCAGACAGGGGTCTCTGAAGCTTTCTTT
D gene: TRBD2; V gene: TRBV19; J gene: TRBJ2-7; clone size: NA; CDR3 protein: CASSITSGHEQYF; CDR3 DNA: TGTGCCAGTAGTATCACTAGCGGGCACGAGCAGTACTTC
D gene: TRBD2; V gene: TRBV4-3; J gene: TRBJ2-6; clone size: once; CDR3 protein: CASSPQSGTGANVLTF; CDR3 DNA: TGCGCCAGCAGCCCTCAGAGCGGGACCGGGGCCAACGTCCTGACTTTC
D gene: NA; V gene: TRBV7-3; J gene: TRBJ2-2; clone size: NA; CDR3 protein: CASSSVYTGELFF; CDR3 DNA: TGTGCCAGCAGCTCCGTCTACACCGGGGAGCTGTTTTTT
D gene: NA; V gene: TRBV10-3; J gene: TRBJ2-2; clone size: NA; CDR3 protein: CAISESITGVTGELFF; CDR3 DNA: TGTGCCATCAGTGAGTCTATAACGGGAGTGACCGGGGAGCTGTTTTTT
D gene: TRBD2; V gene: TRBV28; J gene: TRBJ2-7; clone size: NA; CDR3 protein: CASSPRTSGRFEQYF; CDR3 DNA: TGTGCCAGCAGCCCGAGGACTAGCGGTCGTTTCGAGCAGTACTTC
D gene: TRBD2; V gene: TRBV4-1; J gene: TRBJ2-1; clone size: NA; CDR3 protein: CASSRLSGSYEQFF; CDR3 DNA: TGCGCCAGCAGCCGTCTTAGCGGGAGCTATGAGCAGTTCTTC
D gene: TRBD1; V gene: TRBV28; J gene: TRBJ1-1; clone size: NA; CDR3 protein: CASSRSYRGNTEAFF; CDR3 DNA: TGTGCCAGCAGCCGAAGCTACAGGGGGAATACTGAAGCTTTCTTT
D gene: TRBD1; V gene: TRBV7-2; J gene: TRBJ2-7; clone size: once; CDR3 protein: CASSLPGQASYEQYF; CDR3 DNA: TGTGCCAGCAGCCTTCCGGGACAGGCCTCCTACGAGCAGTACTTC
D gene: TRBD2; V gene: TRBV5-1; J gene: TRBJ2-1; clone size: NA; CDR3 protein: CASSPPSGTYNEQFF; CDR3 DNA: TGCGCCAGCAGCCCCCCCAGCGGGACCTACAATGAGCAGTTCTTC
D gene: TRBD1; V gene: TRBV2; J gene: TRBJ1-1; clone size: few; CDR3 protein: CASSHRGTGPMNTEAFF; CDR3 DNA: TGTGCCAGCAGCCACAGGGGTACAGGACCTATGAACACTGAAGCTTTCTTT
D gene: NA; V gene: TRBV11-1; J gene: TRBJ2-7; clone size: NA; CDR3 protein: CASSLIGSGGEAYEQYF; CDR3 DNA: TGTGCCAGCAGCTTAATTGGATCGGGGGGCGAGGCCTACGAGCAGTACTTC
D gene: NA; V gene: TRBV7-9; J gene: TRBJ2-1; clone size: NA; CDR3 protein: CASSLGLGTQANEQFF; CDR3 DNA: TGTGCCAGCAGCTTAGGTCTCGGCACTCAGGCCAATGAGCAGTTCTTC
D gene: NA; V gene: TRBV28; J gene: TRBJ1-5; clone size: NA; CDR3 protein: CASSPVRAGQPQHF; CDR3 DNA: TGTGCCAGCAGTCCCGTGCGGGCGGGTCAGCCCCAGCATTTT
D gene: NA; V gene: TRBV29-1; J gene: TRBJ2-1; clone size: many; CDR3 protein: CSVEGANEQFF; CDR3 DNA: TGCAGCGTTGAAGGGGCCAATGAGCAGTTCTTC
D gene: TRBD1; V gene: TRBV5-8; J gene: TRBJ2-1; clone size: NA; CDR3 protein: CASSFGTGGYNEQFF; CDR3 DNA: TGTGCCAGCAGCTTCGGGACAGGGGGCTACAATGAGCAGTTCTTC
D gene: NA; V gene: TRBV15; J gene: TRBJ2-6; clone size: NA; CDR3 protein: CATSGEDRSGANVLTF; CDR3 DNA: TGTGCCACCAGCGGAGAGGACAGATCTGGGGCCAACGTCCTGACTTTC
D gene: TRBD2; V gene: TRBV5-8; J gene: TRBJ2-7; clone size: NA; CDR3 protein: CASSLGLANEQYF; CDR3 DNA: TGTGCCAGCAGCCTTGGACTAGCGAATGAGCAGTACTTC
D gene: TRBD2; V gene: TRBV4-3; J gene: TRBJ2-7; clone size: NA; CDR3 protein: CASSQEWGLGLYEQYF; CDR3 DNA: TGCGCCAGCAGCCAAGAATGGGGACTAGGACTCTACGAGCAGTACTTC
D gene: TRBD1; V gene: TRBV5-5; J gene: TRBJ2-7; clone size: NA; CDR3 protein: CASSQGDGAYEQYF; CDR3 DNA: TGTGCCAGCAGCCAGGGGGACGGAGCCTACGAGCAGTACTTC
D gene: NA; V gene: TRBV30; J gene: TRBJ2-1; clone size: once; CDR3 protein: CAWSVLHGDEQFF; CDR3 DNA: TGTGCCTGGAGTGTACTTCACGGGGATGAGCAGTTCTTC
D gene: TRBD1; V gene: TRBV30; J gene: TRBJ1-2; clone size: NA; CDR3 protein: CAWDTGGSYGYTF; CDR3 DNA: TGTGCCTGGGATACAGGGGGCTCCTATGGCTACACCTTC
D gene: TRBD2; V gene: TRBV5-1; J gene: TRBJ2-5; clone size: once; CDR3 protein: CASSLGLAGQETQYF; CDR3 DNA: TGCGCCAGCAGCTTGGGACTAGCGGGACAAGAGACCCAGTACTTC
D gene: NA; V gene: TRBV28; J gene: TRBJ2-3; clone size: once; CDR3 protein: CASTHGDGTQYF; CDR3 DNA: TGTGCCAGCACCCACGGGGATGGTACGCAGTATTTT
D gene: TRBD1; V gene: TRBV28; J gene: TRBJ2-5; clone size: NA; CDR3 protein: CASSSDYRDRGSETQYF; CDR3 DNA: TGTGCCAGCAGTTCAGATTACCGGGACAGGGGATCAGAGACCCAGTACTTC
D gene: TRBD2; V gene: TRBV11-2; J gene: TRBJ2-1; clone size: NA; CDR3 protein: CASSDPGLADNEQFF; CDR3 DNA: TGTGCCAGCAGCGACCCGGGACTAGCGGACAATGAGCAGTTCTTC
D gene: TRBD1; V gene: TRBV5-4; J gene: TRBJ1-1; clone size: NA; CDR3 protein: CASSLEWTGQREAEAFF; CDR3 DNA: TGTGCCAGCAGCTTGGAATGGACAGGCCAAAGGGAGGCTGAAGCTTTCTTT
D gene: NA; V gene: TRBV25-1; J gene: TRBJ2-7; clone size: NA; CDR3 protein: CASSGLDWEQYF; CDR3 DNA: TGTGCCAGCAGTGGCCTCGACTGGGAGCAGTACTTC
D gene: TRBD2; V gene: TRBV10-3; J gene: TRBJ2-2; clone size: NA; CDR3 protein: CAISEGLAGGLGGELFF; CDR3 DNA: TGTGCCATCAGTGAAGGACTAGCGGGAGGGCTGGGCGGGGAGCTGTTTTTT
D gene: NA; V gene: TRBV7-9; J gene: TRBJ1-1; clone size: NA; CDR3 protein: CASSPPRGGGPAFF; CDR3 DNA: TGTGCCAGCAGCCCGCCACGGGGGGGCGGTCCAGCTTTCTTT
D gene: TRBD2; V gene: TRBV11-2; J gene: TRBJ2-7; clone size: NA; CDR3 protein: CASSLGPPASGRNEQYF; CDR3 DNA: TGTGCCAGCAGCTTAGGACCCCCCGCTAGCGGGAGGAACGAGCAGTACTTC
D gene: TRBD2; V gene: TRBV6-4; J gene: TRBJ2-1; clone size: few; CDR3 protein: CASSDGLASNEQFF; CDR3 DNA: TGTGCCAGCAGTGACGGACTAGCGAGCAATGAGCAGTTCTTC
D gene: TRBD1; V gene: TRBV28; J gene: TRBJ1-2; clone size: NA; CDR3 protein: CASRIRDRGSGYTF; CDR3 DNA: TGTGCCAGCAGAATCCGGGACAGGGGTAGTGGCTACACCTTC